The text below deals with one T cell receptor (beta chain). Antigen unknown. This sample was taken from a study of T cells expressing NK-cell markers. Overall study: Sequencing of TCR beta repertoires drew on sorted CD3+CD56+NKG2C+, CD3+CD56+NKG2C- and CD3+CD56-NKG2C+ T cells. General study points: In a handful of donors, dominant clonotypes made up roughly 25-60.1% of CD3+CD56-NKG2C+ cells.

CDR3 length equals 14 residues. TCRdb reworked the 5' RACE reads into one entry per CDR3 protein, no DNA. In total, the table holds about 410,000 distinct CDR3 sequences. J is TRBJ1-1 and V is TRBV12-3 or TRBV12-4. Sequenced material: blood T cells: a sorted CD56 or NKG2C T cell subset, CD4+ or CD8+ T cells, or bulk PBMC T cells (not recorded which). The clonotype originates from a woman aged 50 to 65 in good health. CDR3 residues: CASSSVTTNTEAFF.